This record concerns one T cell receptor beta chain sequence. No antigen is known for it. The data were taken from a study of T cell responses to AZD1222 COVID-19 vaccine. Study conclusions and caveats: CD4 TCRs covered the whole spike, strongest at regions 160-218 and 743-854. The reported proportion of spike-specific TCRs targeting unmutated variant regions was nearly half.

Profiled with immunoSEQ multiplex PCR; TCRdb holds only in-frame clones, not every one. The sample includes some 86,000 clones, roughly 90% of them seen just once. Between the trimmed V and J ends, which lost 6 bases and 8 bases, there was a span of 13 bases. Germline assignment: CDR1 SNHLY and CDR2 FYNNEI. This CDR3 region has 13 residues. The V gene is TRBV2, the J gene TRBJ1-4, with D possibly matching TRBD1 (5 bases). The source material was peripheral blood, sampled 28 days after the second AZD1222 dose. The source of this sequence is an adult who received the AZD1222 COVID-19 vaccine. The CDR3 nucleotides read TGTGCCAGCAGCTCAACGGGGGTAGAAAAACTGTTTTTT. Encoded protein: CASSSTGVEKLFF.